The 8 T cell receptor beta chains below come from one sample, sequenced in a study of T-cell memory formation after mild COVID-19. MiXCR, applied by TCRdb to the 5' RACE reads, yields one record per CDR3 protein. Seen here are roughly 190,000 distinct CDR3 sequences, roughly a tenth observed once, and the top ten hold around 2.9%. The sample was PBMCs or a T cell subset sorted from them (not recorded which). These receptors all stem from a man aged 18 to 29 who had mild COVID-19 (a few samples of this study predate the infection). Cell type and time point are not known.

Only a few counts were recorded for this clonotype. The chain is built from TRBV2 and TRBJ2-1; TRBD2 is a possible D gene (6 bases). Germline CDR1 SNHLY, CDR2 FYNNEI. Trimming removed 5 bases from V and 16 bases from J, with 21 bases in between. CDR3 length equals 13 residues. As DNA, the CDR3 is TGTGCCAGCAGTCGCATCGGGACTCCCGCCGTTTTCTTC. Encoded protein: CASSRIGTPAVFF.

This clonotype was detected a few times. V and J are TRBV27 and TRBJ2-7, with TRBD1 as a possible D gene (6 bases). V dropped 6 bases and J dropped 5 bases, with 14 bases sitting between them. In germline, CDR1 is MNHEY, CDR2 SMNVEV (reference sequence). This CDR3 region has 13 residues. CDR3 in amino acids: CASRRQGIHEQYF. CDR3 in DNA: TGTGCCAGCAGGAGGCAGGGGATCCACGAGCAGTACTTC.

This clonotype showed up just a few times. The V and J genes are TRBV25-1 and TRBJ1-6; D is perhaps TRBD1 (6 bases). CDR1 is MGHDK and CDR2 is SYGVNS in the germline V gene. The CDR3 is made up of 14 amino acids. Trimming pared 4 bases from V and 7 bases from J, leaving 11 bases between. The CDR3 is CASSATGSNSPLHF. The CDR3 nucleotides are TGTGCCAGCAGTGCGACAGGAAGCAATTCACCCCTCCACTTT.

There are a few counts of this clonotype. CDR3 residues: CAWSDWQGLNEQFF. CDR3 DNA sequence: TGTGCCTGGAGTGATTGGCAGGGACTGAATGAGCAGTTCTTC. The chain uses TRBV30 and TRBJ2-1; D might be TRBD2 (6 bases). The V gene lost 1 base and the J gene lost 7 bases, with 14 bases spanning the gap. Germline V gene data show CDR1 as GTSNPN and CDR2 as SVGIG (reference sequence). CDR3 length: 14 residues.

This clonotype was detected many times. The rearrangement uses TRBV7-2 and TRBJ2-3, with no clear D. Trimming shortened V by 4 bases and J by 6 bases, and 11 bases separated the two germline ends. CDR1 and CDR2 (germline): SGHTA, FQGNSA. This CDR3 contains 13 residues. CDR3 nucleotide sequence: TGTGCCAGCAGCTCTGGACGCATTGATACGCAGTATTTT. Protein: CASSSGRIDTQYF.

The chain employs TRBV4-1 and TRBJ1-6; TRBD1 aligns across 8 bases. The trim removed 4 bases at V and 5 bases at J, leaving 4 bases unmatched. Germline CDR1 reads MGHRA; CDR2 reads YSYEKL. The CDR3 is made up of 15 amino acids. The CDR3 region is CASSRLQGDNSPLHF. The CDR3 DNA reads TGCGCCAGCAGCCGCCTACAGGGGGATAATTCACCCCTCCACTTT.

This clonotype was seen many times. The rearrangement uses TRBV7-3 and TRBJ2-3; D is unresolved. The CDR3 sequence is 16 residues long. Trimming took 1 base from V and 1 from J, leaving 12 bases between them. CDR1 and CDR2 (germline): SGHTA, FQGTGA. The DNA of the CDR3 is TGTGCCAGCAGCTTAAGCCCCTCCCTCGGCACAGATACGCAGTATTTT. This sequence encodes CASSLSPSLGTDTQYF.

This clonotype was counted ten times or more. This chain joins TRBV5-1 and TRBJ2-1; 7 bases agree with TRBD1. V lost 6 bases to trimming and J lost 10 bases; unmatched junction nucleotides: 10. This CDR3 is built from 13 residues. Germline loops: CDR1 SGHRS, CDR2 YFSETQ. The CDR3 reads CASTFDRADEQFF. In nucleotides, the CDR3 is TGCGCCAGCACCTTCGACAGGGCCGACGAGCAGTTCTTC.